This T cell receptor beta chain was sequenced in a study of blood T cells in healthy people across ages. Primed by a sample-barcoded 5' primer and a J-beta primer mix, a second PCR proceeded for 7 to 11 cycles. Carrying 12 random nucleotides, a template-switch adaptor labeled each individual cDNA molecule. Each CDR3 protein gets one entry after TCRdb re-called the 5' RACE reads with MiXCR. The top ten clones hold 4% of a sample with 1.4 million or so distinct CDR3 sequences, under 55% of them seen once. This CDR3 is built from 16 residues. Per germline, CDR1 SGHAT and CDR2 FQNNGV. Trimming left V 1 base short and J 2 bases short, with 12 bases between.

The clonotype was recovered from a woman under 30 in good health. The chain employs TRBV11-2 and TRBJ2-1, with D possibly called TRBD1 or TRBD2 (5 bases each). The sample comprised blood. The CDR3 DNA is TGTGCCAGCAGCTTAGTGGGGGTAGCTACCTACAATGAGCAGTTCTTC. This translates into CASSLVGVATYNEQFF. The full variable domain, rest sourced from reference TRBV11-2 and TRBJ2-1, is EAGVAQSPRYKIIEKRQSVAFWCNPISGHATLYWYQQILGQGPKLLIQFQNNGVVDDSQLPKDRFSAERLKGVDSTLKIQPAKLEDSAVYLCASSLVGVATYNEQFFGPGTRLTVL.